The source of this T cell receptor beta chain is a study of blood T cell repertoires in COVID-19. Looking at the study overall: The United States, Italy and Spain supplied acute and convalescent COVID-19 samples. The analysed material was cDNA or gDNA that came from T cells, B-cell-depleted T cells, or PBMCs.

In the original processing: Scientists estimated how many nucleated cells there were by amplifying reference gene primers. Only in-frame clones appear in the TCRdb table, and some are missing; sequencing was by immunoSEQ multiplex PCR. D and trimming come from the DNA, and the V and J calls and clone size come from that table. The data contain about 290,000 clones, around four fifths of them singletons. The germline CDR1 and CDR2 sequences are LNHDA and SQIVND (reference sequence). V was trimmed by 3 bases and J by 1 base, leaving 12 bases between them. CDR3 length: 16 residues. This sequence was found in a woman aged 45 to 65 with active or convalescent COVID-19. Material: peripheral blood. The chain is built from TRBV19 and TRBJ1-4, with D hard to call. The CDR3 loop is CASSIPPIRTNEKLFF. The DNA of the CDR3 is TGTGCCAGTAGTATCCCGCCCATCAGAACTAATGAAAAACTGTTTTTT.